The sequence of this T cell receptor (beta chain) was determined in a study of cytomegalovirus exposure and HLA in healthy donors. Findings of the study overall: While the bulk of TCR sequences proved rare, some public TCRs turned up in many donors. The HLA-A and HLA-B alleles of most subjects were reportedly predicted accurately from TCR beta sequences.

Primers: 60 Vbeta forward and 13 Jbeta reverse. Profiling relied on immunoSEQ multiplex PCR, and the TCRdb table lists in-frame clones only, not all of them. The sample yields about 270,000 clones, about 66% seen once. Points on this clone: The antigen is not known.

This sequence was found in a female donor in good health and CMV-seronegative. Sequencing was performed on PBMCs.

CDR3 protein: CASSRTSGTADTQYF. The CDR3 DNA is TGTGCCAGCAGTCGGACTAGCGGGACTGCAGATACGCAGTATTTT. The J gene is TRBJ2-3, the V gene TRBV6-4; 12 bases agree with TRBD2. The CDR3 sequence is 15 residues long. Looked up from germline, CDR1 is MRHNA and CDR2 is SNTAGT. V lost 5 bases, J lost 4 bases, and 4 bases stayed unmatched.